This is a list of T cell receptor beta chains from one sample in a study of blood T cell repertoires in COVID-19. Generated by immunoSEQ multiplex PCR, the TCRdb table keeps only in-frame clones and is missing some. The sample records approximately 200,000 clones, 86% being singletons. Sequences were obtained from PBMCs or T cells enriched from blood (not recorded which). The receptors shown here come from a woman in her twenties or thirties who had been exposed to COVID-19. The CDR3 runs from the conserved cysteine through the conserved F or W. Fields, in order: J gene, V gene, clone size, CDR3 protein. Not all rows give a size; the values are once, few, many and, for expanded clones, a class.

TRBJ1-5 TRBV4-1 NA CASSQGDRNSNQPQHF
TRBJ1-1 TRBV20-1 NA CSAWRTEAFF
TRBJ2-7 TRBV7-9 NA CASSPPGTSGSTTPYEQYF
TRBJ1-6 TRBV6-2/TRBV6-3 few CASSYRTGNNSPLHF
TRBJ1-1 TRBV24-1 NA CATSDSGTGDTEAFF
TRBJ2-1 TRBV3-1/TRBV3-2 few CASSLDTGVDNEQFF
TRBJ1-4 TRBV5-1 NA CASSLSGTGGSVKLFF
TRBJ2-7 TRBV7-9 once CASGLPGYEQYF
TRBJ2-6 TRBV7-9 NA CASSLIWDTSSGANVLTF
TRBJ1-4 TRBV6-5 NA CASKSGTLLGEKLFF
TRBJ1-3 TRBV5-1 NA CASSLGTGRSGNTIYF
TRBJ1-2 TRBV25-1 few CASSEGEASYGYTF
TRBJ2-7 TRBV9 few CASMKGQGAYEQYF
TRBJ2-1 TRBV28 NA CASSSGTGLNEQFF
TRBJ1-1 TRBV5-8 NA CASSPWRGIGVNTEAFF
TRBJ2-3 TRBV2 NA CASSEFSGGTDTQYF
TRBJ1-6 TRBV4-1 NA CASSPAGTENSPLHF
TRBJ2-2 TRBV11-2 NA CASSLASANTGELFF
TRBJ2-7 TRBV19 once CASSMGGQGFYEQYF
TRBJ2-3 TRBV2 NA CASSVASGGAIPQYF
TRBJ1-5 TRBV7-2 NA CASSLAGGGNQPQHF
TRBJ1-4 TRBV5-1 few CASSSGPGGTNEKLFF
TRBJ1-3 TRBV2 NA CASGRGQQRNTIYF
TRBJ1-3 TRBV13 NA CASSFQSAGGSGNTIYF
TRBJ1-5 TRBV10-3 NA CAISYSADSNQPQHF
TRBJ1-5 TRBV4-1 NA CASSQAPRTGDQPQHF
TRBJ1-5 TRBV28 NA CASSLEGQPQHF
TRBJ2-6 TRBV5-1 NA CASSFGSGANVLTF
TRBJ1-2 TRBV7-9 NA CASSLGAPLGYTF
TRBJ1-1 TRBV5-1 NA CASRPFQGALRNTEAFF
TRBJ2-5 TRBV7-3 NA CASRFGLAGEETQYF